This T cell receptor beta chain emerged from a study of control samples from healthy donors and cancer patients. Produced via immunoSEQ multiplex PCR; TCRdb's table is partial and in-frame only. Of 150,000 or so clones detected, about 93% appear once; the ten largest clones hold approximately 2.5%. The CDR3 is 16 amino acids. The germline CDR1 and CDR2 sequences are SGHDT and YYEEEE. The J segment lost 0 bases and the V segment lost 4 bases, leaving 9 bases of the junction unmatched. This chain uses TRBV5-6 with TRBJ2-7, with 8 bases aligning to TRBD1. This sequence was found in a man aged 45 to 65 in good health. Sequenced: blood. Here the CDR3 reads CASSPLRQGSSYEQYF. CDR3 nucleotide sequence: TGTGCCAGCAGCCCCCTAAGACAGGGGAGCTCCTACGAGCAGTACTTC.